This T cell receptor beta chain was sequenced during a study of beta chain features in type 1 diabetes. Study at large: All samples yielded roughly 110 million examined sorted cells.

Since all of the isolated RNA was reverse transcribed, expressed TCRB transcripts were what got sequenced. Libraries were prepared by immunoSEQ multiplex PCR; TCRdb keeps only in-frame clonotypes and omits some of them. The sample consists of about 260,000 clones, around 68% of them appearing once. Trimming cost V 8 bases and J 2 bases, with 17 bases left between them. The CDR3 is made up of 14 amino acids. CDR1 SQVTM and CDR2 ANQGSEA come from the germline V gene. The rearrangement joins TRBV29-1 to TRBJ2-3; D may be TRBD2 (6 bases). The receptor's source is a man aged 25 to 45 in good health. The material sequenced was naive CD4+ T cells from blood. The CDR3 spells CSLQPGLHTDTQYF. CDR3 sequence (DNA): TGCAGCCTTCAGCCGGGACTCCACACAGATACGCAGTATTTT.